This TCR beta chain was obtained from a study of OX40 agonist ivuxolimab in advanced cancers. Overall study results and limits: CD8+ T cells averaged more expanded clones than CD4+. Within 6 weeks, CD4+ and CD8+ blood T cells expanded clonally at 0.1 to 3.0 mg/kg.

The CDR3 has 14 residues. V lost 5 bases to trimming and J lost 6 bases; unmatched junction nucleotides: 8. The V gene's germline CDR1 is SGHVS and CDR2 FQNEAQ. Clones were sequenced by immunoSEQ multiplex PCR, and TCRdb holds only the in-frame ones, with some missing. This table holds tens of thousands of clones, 70% to 90% found once. This clone appeared a single time. What it binds is unknown. The chain joins TRBV7-8 to TRBJ1-1; 8 positions match TRBD1. The clonotype was recovered from an adult with an advanced solid tumor such as melanoma, head and neck, liver or kidney cancer. The sequencing used CD4+ or CD8+ T cells sorted from blood, collected in a trial of the OX40 agonist ivuxolimab. CDR3 residues: CASSRDRGTSEAFF. The CDR3 nucleotides read TGTGCCAGCAGCCGCGACAGGGGTACCTCTGAAGCTTTCTTT.